The entry below describes one T cell receptor (beta chain). What it recognizes is unknown. The data originate from a study of OX40 agonist ivuxolimab in advanced cancers. The wider study: Ivuxolimab was administered intravenously to patients at 0.01 to 10 mg/kg every 2 weeks. General study results and limits: In general, CD8+ T cells held more expanded clones than CD4+ did, on average.

Germline loops: CDR1 SGHRS, CDR2 YFSETQ. V was trimmed by 2 bases and J by 3 bases, leaving 6 bases between them. The CDR3 length is 12 residues. The table came from immunoSEQ multiplex PCR; TCRdb's copy has only in-frame clones and leaves some out. Of some 50,000 clones in the sample, approximately 75% are singletons; the top ten hold 0.69%. This clonotype was obtained from an adult with an advanced solid tumor such as melanoma, head and neck, liver or kidney cancer. The sequencing used CD4+ or CD8+ T cells sorted from blood, collected in a trial of the OX40 agonist ivuxolimab. This chain uses TRBV5-1 with TRBJ2-7; tentatively, D is TRBD1 (6 bases). This chain's CDR3 is CASSLGGYEQYF. The CDR3 DNA follows: TGCGCCAGCAGCTTAGGGGGCTACGAGCAGTACTTC.